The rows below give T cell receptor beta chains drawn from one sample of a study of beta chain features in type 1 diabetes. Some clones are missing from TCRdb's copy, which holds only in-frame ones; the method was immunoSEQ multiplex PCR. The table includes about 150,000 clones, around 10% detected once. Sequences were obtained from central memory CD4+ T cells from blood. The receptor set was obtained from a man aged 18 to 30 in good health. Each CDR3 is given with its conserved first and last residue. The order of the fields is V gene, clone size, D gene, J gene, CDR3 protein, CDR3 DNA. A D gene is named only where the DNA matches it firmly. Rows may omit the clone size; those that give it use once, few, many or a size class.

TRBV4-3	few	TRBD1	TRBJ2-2	CASSHITGGGGELFF	TGCGCCAGCAGCCATATAACAGGGGGTGGCGGGGAGCTGTTTTTT
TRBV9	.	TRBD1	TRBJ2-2	CASSVGRTGIGGELFF	TGTGCCAGCAGCGTAGGACGGACAGGGATCGGAGGGGAGCTGTTTTTT
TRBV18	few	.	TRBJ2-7	CASSPFGVGRTYEQYF	TGTGCCAGCTCACCATTCGGCGTCGGACGTACCTACGAGCAGTACTTC
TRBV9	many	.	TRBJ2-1	CASSRDFYEQFF	TGTGCCAGCAGCCGGGACTTCTATGAGCAGTTCTTC
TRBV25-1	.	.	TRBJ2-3	CASPRRPSEDTQYF	TGTGCCAGCCCCCGTCGACCCAGTGAAGATACGCAGTATTTT
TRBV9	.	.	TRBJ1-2	CASSVDSKNYGYTF	TGTGCCAGCAGCGTAGATTCCAAGAACTATGGCTACACCTTC
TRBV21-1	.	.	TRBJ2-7	CASSPRDRAEQYF	TGTGCCAGCAGCCCCCGGGACAGGGCCGAGCAGTACTTC
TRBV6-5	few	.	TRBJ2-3	CASSSPDTQYF	TGTGCCAGCAGTTCCCCAGATACGCAGTATTTT
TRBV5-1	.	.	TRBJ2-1	CASSTDLPKQFF	TGCGCCAGCAGCACGGACCTTCCCAAGCAGTTCTTC
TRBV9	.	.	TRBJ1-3	CASSVQAPGPGNTIYF	TGTGCCAGCAGCGTTCAAGCGCCCGGTCCTGGAAACACCATATATTTT
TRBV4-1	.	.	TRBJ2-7	CASLGVLPYEQYF	TGCGCCAGCTTAGGGGTCCTACCCTACGAGCAGTACTTC
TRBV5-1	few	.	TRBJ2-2	CASSQGRGELFF	TGCGCCAGCAGCCAAGGGCGCGGGGAGCTGTTTTTT
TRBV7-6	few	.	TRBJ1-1	CASSFPDTEAFF	TGTGCCAGCAGTTTTCCGGACACTGAAGCTTTCTTT
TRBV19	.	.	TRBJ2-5	CASSIRETQETQYF	TGTGCCAGTAGTATACGAGAGACCCAAGAGACCCAGTACTTC
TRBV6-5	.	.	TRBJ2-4	CASSYRGAGPRDIQYF	TGTGCCAGCAGTTACAGGGGGGCAGGCCCCAGAGACATTCAGTACTTC
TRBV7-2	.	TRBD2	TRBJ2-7	CASSLGLAGAQGEQYF	TGTGCCAGCAGCCTCGGACTAGCGGGAGCCCAGGGTGAGCAGTACTTC
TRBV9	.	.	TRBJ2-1	CASSVAPTSYNEQFF	TGTGCCAGCAGCGTAGCCCCGACCTCTTACAATGAGCAGTTCTTC
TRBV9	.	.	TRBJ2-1	CASSKVRDYNEQFF	TGTGCCAGCAGCAAGGTCCGGGACTACAATGAGCAGTTCTTC
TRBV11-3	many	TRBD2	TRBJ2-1	CASSAGLAGAFNEQFF	TGTGCCAGCAGCGCTGGACTAGCGGGGGCCTTTAATGAGCAGTTCTTC
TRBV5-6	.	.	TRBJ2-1	CASSLSIGGSYNEQFF	TGTGCCAGCAGCTTGTCGATTGGCGGCTCCTACAATGAGCAGTTCTTC
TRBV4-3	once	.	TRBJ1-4	CASSQGGTGRMELFF	TGCGCCAGCAGCCAAGGGGGGACGGGGCGGATGGAACTGTTTTTT
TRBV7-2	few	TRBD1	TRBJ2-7	CASSLATGGSQEQYF	TGTGCCAGCAGCTTAGCGACAGGGGGGTCTCAGGAGCAGTACTTC
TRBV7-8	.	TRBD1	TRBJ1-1	CAIRDRVNTEAFF	TGTGCCATCCGGGACAGGGTGAACACTGAAGCTTTCTTT
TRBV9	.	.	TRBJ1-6	CASSRESSYNSPLHF	TGTGCCAGCAGTCGGGAGAGCTCCTATAATTCACCCCTCCACTTT
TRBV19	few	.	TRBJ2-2	CASRPQAANTGELFF	TGTGCCAGTAGACCACAGGCCGCGAACACCGGGGAGCTGTTTTTT
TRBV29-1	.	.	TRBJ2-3	CSVAGPNPTDTQYF	TGCAGCGTTGCCGGGCCCAACCCCACAGATACGCAGTATTTT
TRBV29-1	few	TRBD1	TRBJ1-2	CSVERRGQGAGGYTF	TGCAGCGTTGAAAGAAGAGGACAGGGTGCTGGTGGCTACACCTTC
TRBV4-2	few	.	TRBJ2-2	CASSQERDMGLAAAINTGELFF	TGTGCCAGCAGCCAAGAACGGGATATGGGCCTAGCCGCGGCGATTAACACCGGGGAGCTGTTTTTT
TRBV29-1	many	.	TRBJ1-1	CSAAGGRGTEAFF	TGCAGCGCCGCCGGGGGCCGGGGCACTGAAGCTTTCTTT
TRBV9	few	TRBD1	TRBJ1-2	CASSVPGGVYGYTF	TGTGCCAGCAGCGTTCCAGGGGGCGTCTATGGCTACACCTTC
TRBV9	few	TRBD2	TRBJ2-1	CASSPYTGTRAYNEQFF	TGTGCCAGCAGCCCCTATACCGGGACTAGGGCCTACAATGAGCAGTTCTTC
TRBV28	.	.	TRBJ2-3	CASSLVGRVTDTQYF	TGTGCCAGCAGTTTAGTGGGCAGGGTCACAGATACGCAGTATTTT
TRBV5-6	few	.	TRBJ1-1	CASSWQGWNTEAFF	TGTGCCAGCAGCTGGCAGGGGTGGAACACTGAAGCTTTCTTT
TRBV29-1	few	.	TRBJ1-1	CSAIRGNTEAFF	TGCAGCGCCATCAGGGGGAACACTGAAGCTTTCTTT
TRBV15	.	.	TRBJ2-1	CATSRASGSYNEQFF	TGTGCCACCAGCAGAGCCTCTGGCTCCTACAATGAGCAGTTCTTC
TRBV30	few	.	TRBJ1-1	CAWSVRVREGAFF	TGTGCCTGGAGTGTACGGGTGAGAGAAGGAGCTTTCTTT
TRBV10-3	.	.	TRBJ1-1	CAIKGGDTEAFF	TGTGCCATCAAGGGGGGGGACACTGAAGCTTTCTTT
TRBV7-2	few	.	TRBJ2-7	CASSIASNLPEQYF	TGTGCCAGCAGCATCGCTAGCAACCTCCCCGAGCAGTACTTC
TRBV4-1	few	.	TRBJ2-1	CASSRLPQGEQFF	TGCGCCAGCAGCCGCTTGCCTCAGGGTGAGCAGTTCTTC
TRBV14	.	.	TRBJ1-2	CASSQSGASLHGYTF	TGTGCCAGCAGCCAGTCGGGAGCCTCATTGCATGGCTACACCTTC
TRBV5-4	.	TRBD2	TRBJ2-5	CASSGGASGTPWPGETQYF	TGTGCCAGCAGCGGAGGGGCTAGCGGGACTCCCTGGCCTGGAGAGACCCAGTACTTC
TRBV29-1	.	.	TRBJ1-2	CSVDRGTGTGGYTF	TGCAGCGTTGATCGGGGAACAGGTACTGGTGGCTACACCTTC
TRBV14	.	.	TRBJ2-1	CASRASSANEQFF	TGTGCCAGCCGAGCCAGTAGCGCCAATGAGCAGTTCTTC
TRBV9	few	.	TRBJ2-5	CASSVDPGQSFTQYF	TGTGCCAGCAGCGTAGATCCAGGACAGAGTTTCACCCAGTACTTC
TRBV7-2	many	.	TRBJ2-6	CASSPTSGANVLTF	TGTGCCAGCAGCCCAACCTCTGGGGCCAACGTCCTGACTTTC
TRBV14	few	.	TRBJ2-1	CASSQYIAGGEQFF	TGTGCCAGCAGCCAATATATAGCTGGGGGGGAGCAGTTCTTC
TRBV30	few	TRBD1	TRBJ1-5	CAWGTGSFNQPQHF	TGTGCCTGGGGGACAGGGTCATTCAATCAGCCCCAGCATTTT
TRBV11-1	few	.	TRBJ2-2	CASSSPAGANTGELFF	TGTGCCAGCAGCTCCCCGGCAGGGGCGAACACCGGGGAGCTGTTTTTT